These 26 T cell receptor beta chains came from one sample sequenced in a study of radiation and T cells in renal cell carcinoma. This sample's time point: blood 2 weeks post-SBRT. Treatment described: 15 Gy SBRT to primary tumor, nephrectomy 4 weeks later. Assay: immunoSEQ multiplex PCR; the TCRdb copy retains only in-frame clones and omits some. The sample contains about 150,000 clones, roughly 87% of which appear only once. The material was blood, obtained from a patient whose treatment included radiotherapy and nephrectomy. The origin of the receptors is a woman between 50 and 59 years old with renal cell carcinoma.

This rearrangement joins TRBV2 to TRBJ2-5, with no clear D. V shed 4 bases and J shed 5 bases, with 23 bases lying between them. The CDR3 extends over 17 amino acids. CDR1 is SNHLY, CDR2 FYNNEI, per germline. The CDR3 region is CASSGRLVVHLYETQYF. For the CDR3, the DNA is TGTGCCAGCAGTGGTCGGCTAGTGGTTCATTTGTACGAGACCCAGTACTTC.

This clone has just a few counts. The J gene is TRBJ2-1, the V gene TRBV4-2; 8 bases are shared with TRBD2. The CDR3 extends over 16 amino acids. Trimming took 4 bases from V and 7 from J; bases not matched to a gene: 12. The germline gives CDR1 LGHNA, CDR2 YNFKEQ. CDR3 sequence: CASSRTTSGEGNEQFF. The DNA for the CDR3 is TGTGCCAGCAGCCGCACAACTAGCGGCGAAGGGAATGAGCAGTTCTTC.

The chain has TRBV2 and TRBJ2-7; no clear D. The V gene lost 1 base and the J gene lost 2 bases, with 12 bases spanning the gap. The germline V gene encodes CDR1 SNHLY and CDR2 FYNNEI. The CDR3 runs to 15 residues. The CDR3 loop reads CASSEDQIPTYEQYF. DNA of the CDR3: TGTGCCAGCAGTGAAGATCAGATCCCCACCTACGAGCAGTACTTC. The whole variable domain, filled in from reference TRBV2 and TRBJ2-7, reads EPEVTQTPSHQVTQMGQEVILRCVPISNHLYFYWYRQILGQKVEFLVSFYNNEISEKSEIFDDQFSVERPDGSNFTLKIRSTKLEDSAMYFCASSEDQIPTYEQYFGPGTRLTVT.

V gene TRBV7-3 combines with J gene TRBJ2-3; D tentatively reads TRBD1 or TRBD2 (5 bases each). V lost 5 bases and J lost 0, with 9 bases in between. The CDR3 is 14 residues long. The germline V gene has CDR1 SGHTA and CDR2 FQGTGA. The CDR3 protein is CASSPRDSTDTQYF. CDR3 coding DNA: TGTGCCAGCAGCCCCCGGGACAGCACAGATACGCAGTATTTT.

The genes are TRBV19 and TRBJ2-5; a weak D match, TRBD1 (6 bases). This CDR3 comprises 14 residues. The V and J ends lost 6 bases and 2 bases respectively, with 13 bases between them. Germline CDR1 and CDR2: LNHDA and SQIVND (reference sequence). CDR3 amino acids: CASRDLTGQETQYF. Here the CDR3 DNA reads TGTGCCAGTAGGGATCTCACAGGGCAAGAGACCCAGTACTTC.

There are a few counts of this clone. As DNA, the CDR3 is TGTGCCAGCAGCCACACAGGGGCTAATGAAAAACTGTTTTTT. This gives the protein CASSHTGANEKLFF. The chain combines TRBV4-2 with TRBJ1-4; 7 bases line up with TRBD1. The CDR3 runs 14 residues. Germline lookup yields CDR1 LGHNA and CDR2 YNFKEQ. V lost 3 bases and J lost 3; bases outside the gene matches: 1.

This clone was recorded once. The V gene is TRBV6-5, the J gene TRBJ2-5; tentative D call: TRBD1 (5 bases). There are 12 residues in the CDR3. Trimming pared 2 bases from V and 10 bases from J, leaving 11 bases between. Germline V gives CDR1 MNHEY, CDR2 SVGAGI. CDR3 amino acids: CASSYRTGVQYF. DNA of the CDR3: TGTGCCAGCAGTTACAGAACAGGCGTCCAGTACTTC.

The V and J genes are TRBV4-1 and TRBJ2-3, with D perhaps matching TRBD1 or TRBD2 (5 bases each). The CDR3 is 14 amino acids. CDR1 and CDR2 from the germline V gene are MGHRA and YSYEKL. Trimming cost V 7 bases and J 0 bases, with 11 bases left between them. The DNA of the CDR3 is TGCGCCAGCAACCCGGGACGAAGCACAGATACGCAGTATTTT. Translated: CASNPGRSTDTQYF.

The rearrangement joins TRBV7-2 to TRBJ1-4; a possible D gene is TRBD1 (5 bases). Germline V CDR1 and CDR2: SGHTA, FQGNSA. Trimming stripped 6 bases from V and 8 bases from J, with 19 bases between. The CDR3 runs 15 residues. The CDR3 is CASRRGAAISEKLFF. The CDR3 nucleotides read TGTGCCAGCAGGAGAGGGGCAGCCATTAGCGAAAAACTGTTTTTT. The whole variable domain, filled in from reference TRBV7-2 and TRBJ1-4, reads GAGVSQSPSNKVTEKGKDVELRCDPISGHTALYWYRQSLGQGLEFLIYFQGNSAPDKSGLPSDRFSAERTGGSVSTLTIQRTQQEDSAVYLCASRRGAAISEKLFFGSGTQLSVL.

This clone appeared once. The chain employs TRBV19 and TRBJ2-3; D perhaps matches TRBD2 (6 bases). Germline values: CDR1 LNHDA, CDR2 SQIVND (reference sequence). V was trimmed by 6 bases and J by 14 bases, leaving 21 bases between them. This CDR3 region has 13 residues. CDR3 DNA sequence: TGTGCCAGTAGGAAAGAGGGACTCCTTTCTCGGTATTTT. Its translation is CASRKEGLLSRYF.

V and J are TRBV6-1 and TRBJ2-5; D is perhaps TRBD1 (6 bases). The V gene's germline CDR1 is MNHNS and CDR2 SASEGT. The ends were cut back, 0 bases at V and 1 base at J, with 15 bases in the middle. The CDR3 contains 17 residues. CDR3 protein: CASSEAKGVLSQETQYF. The DNA for the CDR3 is TGTGCCAGCAGTGAAGCGAAGGGGGTTTTGAGCCAAGAGACCCAGTACTTC.

This chain joins TRBV7-3 and TRBJ2-5; tentatively, D is TRBD1 (6 bases). The length of the CDR3 is 15 residues. V lost 6 bases and J lost 5, with 19 bases in between. The germline CDR1 and CDR2 sequences are SGHTA and FQGTGA. The chain's CDR3 is CASSPQGLARETQYF. DNA of the CDR3: TGTGCCAGCAGTCCTCAGGGGTTGGCCCGCGAGACCCAGTACTTC.

The gene calls are TRBV6-1 and TRBJ1-4; no firm D call. The germline V gene has CDR1 MNHNS and CDR2 SASEGT. CDR3 length equals 16 residues. V dropped 2 bases and J dropped 7 bases, with 17 bases sitting between them. In nucleotides, the CDR3 is TGTGCCAGCAGTGAATGGGGATCGGTGGTGGGTGAAAAACTGTTTTTT. Its protein product is CASSEWGSVVGEKLFF.

The J gene is TRBJ1-1, the V gene TRBV19; a possible D gene is TRBD1 (6 bases). The germline gives CDR1 LNHDA, CDR2 SQIVND (reference sequence). Trimming removed 8 bases from V and 2 bases from J, with 18 bases in between. This CDR3 is built from 15 residues. CDR3 in amino acids: CASHRSTQGNTEAFF. The CDR3 nucleotides are TGTGCCAGTCACCGCAGCACACAGGGAAACACTGAAGCTTTCTTT. The whole variable domain, remainder taken from reference TRBV19 and TRBJ1-1, is DGGITQSPKYLFRKEGQNVTLSCEQNLNHDAMYWYRQDPGQGLRLIYYSQIVNDFQKGDIAEGYSVSREKKESFPLTVTSAQKNPTAFYLCASHRSTQGNTEAFFGQGTRLTVV.

This clone was seen just once. The CDR3 sequence: CASSERTGGSPLHF. For the CDR3, the DNA is TGTGCCAGCAGTGAAAGGACAGGGGGTTCACCCCTCCACTTT. V and J are TRBV2 and TRBJ1-6; 10 bases line up with TRBD1. Losses at the gene ends were 2 bases for V and 9 bases for J; bases not matched to a gene: 1. Per the germline V gene, CDR1 is SNHLY and CDR2 is FYNNEI. The CDR3 loop spans 14 amino acids.

The genes are TRBV5-1 and TRBJ2-5; TRBD2 aligns across 7 bases. Trimming took 4 bases from V and 4 from J; bases not matched to a gene: 10. The CDR3 is made up of 15 amino acids. The germline V gene has CDR1 SGHRS and CDR2 YFSETQ. CDR3 bases: TGCGCCAGCAGCCCGGCCCCGGGGGGTGGAGAGACCCAGTACTTC. It translates to CASSPAPGGGETQYF.

This chain uses TRBV7-8 with TRBJ1-4; D is unresolved. In germline, CDR1 is SGHVS, CDR2 FQNEAQ. The CDR3 sequence is 15 residues long. V lost 5 bases to trimming and J lost 5 bases, with 15 bases between them. CDR3 residues: CASSMTANRNEKLFF. As DNA, the CDR3 is TGTGCCAGCAGCATGACGGCCAACCGAAATGAAAAACTGTTTTTT. The full variable domain, in which reference TRBV7-8 and TRBJ1-4 provide the parts outside the CDR3, is GAGVSQSPRYKVAKRGQDVALRCDPISGHVSLFWYQQALGQGPEFLTYFQNEAQLDKSGLPSDRFFAERPEGSVSTLKIQRTQQEDSAVYLCASSMTANRNEKLFFGSGTQLSVL.

The chain combines TRBV19 with TRBJ2-1; D may be TRBD2 (6 bases). V lost 6 bases to trimming and J lost 3 bases, with 15 bases between them. CDR3 size: 15 residues. The germline CDR1 and CDR2 sequences are LNHDA and SQIVND (reference sequence). CDR3 nucleotides: TGTGCCAGTAGAAAAACGGGACTTCTCTACAATGAGCAGTTCTTC. Translating it yields CASRKTGLLYNEQFF.

V and J are TRBV5-4 and TRBJ1-2, with 8 nucleotides matching TRBD1. The CDR3 consists of 16 residues. With 3 bases clipped from V and 6 bases from J, the junction kept 13 bases outside the gene matches. Looked up from germline, CDR1 is SGHNT and CDR2 is YYREEE (reference sequence). The CDR3 DNA reads TGTGCCAGCAGCTCGTGGACAGGGTTGCCCCGTCATGGCTACACCTTC. It specifies CASSSWTGLPRHGYTF.

This chain connects TRBV2 to TRBJ2-7; TRBD1 matches 8 bases. Germline values: CDR1 SNHLY, CDR2 FYNNEI. The CDR3 spans 14 residues. Trimming cost V 7 bases and J 2 bases; bases outside gene matches: 7. The CDR3 DNA is TGTGCCAGCAAGCCGACAGGGGACCCCTACGAGCAGTACTTC. It yields the protein CASKPTGDPYEQYF.

This clone has just a few counts. This chain links TRBV11-1 with TRBJ2-7, with D possibly being TRBD1 or TRBD2 (5 bases each). CDR3 size: 15 residues. Per the germline V gene, CDR1 is SGHAT and CDR2 is FQDESV (reference sequence). The germline V and J ends were trimmed by 6 bases and 0 bases, with 15 bases remaining between them. CDR3 loop: CASRRYRDASYEQYF. The CDR3 coding sequence is TGTGCCAGCAGACGTTACCGGGACGCCTCCTACGAGCAGTACTTC.

The rearrangement joins TRBV29-1 to TRBJ1-4; D is unclear. The CDR3 consists of 12 residues. Germline CDR1 reads SQVTM; CDR2 reads ANQGSEA. Trimming shortened V by 6 bases and J by 7 bases, and 12 bases separated the two germline ends. The CDR3 DNA reads TGCAGCGTGCTAGGGTTGGGTGAAAAACTGTTTTTT. Translating gives CSVLGLGEKLFF.

V is TRBV16 and J is TRBJ1-2; 7 bases line up with TRBD1. The CDR3 covers 14 residues. In germline, CDR1 is KGHSY, CDR2 FQNENV. J lost 4 bases, V lost 6 bases, and 8 bases had no gene match. The CDR3 sequence is CASRGQNLGYGYTF. The CDR3 nucleotides read TGTGCCAGCAGGGGACAGAACCTAGGCTATGGCTACACCTTC.

This chain joins TRBV6-6 and TRBJ1-2; TRBD1 is a possible D gene (5 bases). From germline, CDR1 is MNHNY and CDR2 SVGAGI (reference sequence). This CDR3 contains 14 residues. Trimming cost V 2 bases and J 7 bases, with 14 bases left between them. This CDR3 reads CASSYVQGRVGYTF. CDR3 DNA: TGTGCCAGCAGTTACGTTCAGGGACGGGTTGGCTACACCTTC.

V usage is TRBV6-1 and J usage is TRBJ1-5; weak D call: TRBD1 (6 bases). Trimming cost V 7 bases and J 0 bases, with 13 bases left between them. Germline assignment: CDR1 MNHNS and CDR2 SASEGT. This CDR3 is 15 amino acids long. The CDR3 nucleotides read TGTGCCAGCAAGGGGGTCGCGGTTAGCAATCAGCCCCAGCATTTT. Encoded protein: CASKGVAVSNQPQHF.

This clone was seen more than once but under ten times. V and J are TRBV21-1 and TRBJ1-2. TRBV21-1 is a recognized pseudogene. The CDR3 runs 12 residues. The CDR3 spells CASIFDEYGYTF. The CDR3 DNA reads TGTGCCAGCATTTTCGACGAATATGGCTACACCTTC.